The clone carrying this T cell receptor beta chain showed up just a few times. This entry comes from a study of T cell responses to AZD1222 COVID-19 vaccine. The germline CDR1 and CDR2 sequences are SQVTM and ANQGSEA. The CDR3 extends over 13 amino acids. V shed 5 bases and J shed 4 bases, with 13 bases lying between them. The repertoire was sequenced with immunoSEQ multiplex PCR; TCRdb's copy has only in-frame clones and lacks some. The sample lists around 120,000 clones; 88% were seen once. This material consisted of peripheral blood, taken on day 0 of AZD1222 vaccination. The clonotype originates from an adult in good health. J is TRBJ2-3 and V is TRBV29-1, with a weak D call TRBD2 (6 bases). In DNA, the CDR3 is TGCAGCGTTAGACGGCCGGGAGCAGATACGCAGTATTTT. The encoded protein is CSVRRPGADTQYF.